Listed here are 15 T cell receptor beta chains from one sample, sequenced in a study of beta chain features in type 1 diabetes listed by TCRdb under 2018. Libraries were built with the immunoSEQ multiplex PCR assay. The High Capacity cDNA Reverse Transcription Kit was used to reverse transcribe all of the isolated RNA, meaning that expressed TCRB transcripts were what got sequenced. The source is immuneACCESS, and TCRdb retained only in-frame sequences with V and J called. Part of the clones is not carried over; for the studies checked, unresolved V genes explain less than half of this, and the remainder is unexplained. In all, the sample holds hundreds of thousands of clones, and around an eighth of those were seen once. The top ten hold less than 0.02% of the sample. Sequencing was carried out using naive CD4+ T cells from blood. The label giving this sample's cell subset or site can be read as: true naive CD4+ T cells. These receptor sequences come from a man younger than 35 in good health.

This clone was detected a few times. In the same sample, other DNA sequences code for this CDR3. The V gene is TRBV7-2, the J gene TRBJ1-6; D remains unclear. Germline CDR1 and CDR2: SGHTA and FQGNSA. The CDR3 consists of 15 residues. V lost 5 bases, J lost 0 bases, and 8 bases lay in between. The CDR3 here is CASSPRDSYNSPLHF. The CDR3 bases are TGTGCCAGCAGCCCTCGGGACTCCTATAATTCACCCCTCCACTTT.

This clone was picked up a small number of times. V and J are TRBV27 and TRBJ2-5; perhaps TRBD2 as D (6 bases). Germline V gene lookup returns CDR1 MNHEY and CDR2 SMNVEV (reference sequence). The germline V and J ends were trimmed by 1 base and 4 bases, with 10 bases remaining between them. The CDR3 consists of 14 residues. The chain's CDR3 is CASSLFQGGETQYF. The CDR3 bases are TGTGCCAGCAGTTTATTTCAGGGAGGAGAGACCCAGTACTTC.

This clone was picked up a small number of times. V gene TRBV9 combines with J gene TRBJ2-1; 11 positions match TRBD1. This CDR3 has 16 amino acids. CDR1 and CDR2 (germline): SGDLS, YYNGEE. Trimming cost V 2 bases and J 4 bases; bases outside gene matches: 5. The CDR3 loop is CASSVGTGGLYNEQFF. CDR3 DNA sequence: TGTGCCAGCAGCGTCGGGACAGGGGGGTTGTACAATGAGCAGTTCTTC.

The table lists this clone with a few counts. The chain couples TRBV9 to TRBJ1-2, with unresolved D. The CDR3 runs 16 residues. Looked up from germline, CDR1 is SGDLS and CDR2 is YYNGEE. The ends were cut back, 2 bases at V and 0 bases at J, with 14 bases in the middle. The CDR3 is CASSVSGYSSNYGYTF. The CDR3, as DNA: TGTGCCAGCAGCGTTTCAGGATACAGCTCTAACTATGGCTACACCTTC.

V usage is TRBV5-6 and J usage is TRBJ2-1; 7 bases align to TRBD1. With 4 bases clipped from V and 0 bases from J, the junction kept 7 bases outside the gene matches. CDR3 length: 16 amino acids. CDR1 is SGHDT, CDR2 YYEEEE, per germline. CDR3: CASSRTGLSSYNEQFF. CDR3 coding DNA: TGTGCCAGCAGCCGGACAGGCTTGAGCTCCTACAATGAGCAGTTCTTC. Full variable domain (rest looked up from reference TRBV5-6 and TRBJ2-1): DAGVTQSPTHLIKTRGQQVTLRCSPKSGHDTVSWYQQALGQGPQFIFQYYEEEERQRGNFPDRFSGHQFPNYSSELNVNALLLGDSALYLCASSRTGLSSYNEQFFGPGTRLTVL.

This rearrangement joins TRBV9 to TRBJ2-7, with TRBD1 as a possible D gene (6 bases). Germline V CDR1 and CDR2: SGDLS, YYNGEE. CDR3 length equals 12 residues. Trimming cost V 4 bases and J 5 bases, with 10 bases left between them. The CDR3 region has the DNA TGTGCCAGCAGCCCGGGACAAAACGAGCAGTACTTC. Translation gives CASSPGQNEQYF.

The chain combines TRBV19 with TRBJ1-3; D is possibly TRBD1 (6 bases). Trimming took off 6 bases at V and 1 base at J, with 16 bases between the two ends. This CDR3 is built from 16 residues. CDR1 and CDR2 from the germline V gene are LNHDA and SQIVND (reference sequence). The CDR3 DNA reads TGTGCCAGTAGCGAGACTTCTGGGACATCTGGAAACACCATATATTTT. Translation: CASSETSGTSGNTIYF.

V and J are TRBV11-2 and TRBJ2-3; a weak D match, TRBD2 (5 bases). The CDR3 loop spans 13 amino acids. The germline V and J ends were trimmed by 0 bases and 7 bases, with 8 bases remaining between them. Germline V gene data show CDR1 as SGHAT and CDR2 as FQNNGV. CDR3 protein: CASSLDAGHTQYF. CDR3 sequence (DNA): TGTGCCAGCAGCTTAGATGCGGGTCATACGCAGTATTTT.

This clone was detected only a few times. The V gene is TRBV10-3, the J gene TRBJ2-3, with TRBD1 matching over 7 bases. CDR1 and CDR2 from the germline V gene are ENHRY and SYGVKD. The V segment lost 3 bases and the J segment 6 bases; nucleotides outside the gene matches: 6. There are 14 residues in the CDR3. The CDR3 here is CAISEDRAGDTQYF. The DNA of the CDR3 is TGTGCCATCAGTGAAGACAGGGCAGGGGATACGCAGTATTTT.

The rearrangement uses TRBV5-1 and TRBJ2-5; TRBD2 agrees at 7 bases. The CDR3 extends over 13 amino acids. Germline V CDR1 and CDR2: SGHRS, YFSETQ. Germline trimming cut 4 bases from V and 5 bases from J; bases unmatched to any gene: 5. The CDR3 region has the DNA TGCGCCAGCAGCACGGGGGGATTGGAGACCCAGTACTTC. Protein: CASSTGGLETQYF.

The chain joins TRBV18 to TRBJ2-3, with D maybe TRBD1 (6 bases). CDR1 is KGHSH, CDR2 LQKENI, per germline. Trimming shortened V by 3 bases and J by 0 bases, and 10 bases separated the two germline ends. This CDR3 spans 15 amino acids. CDR3 in DNA: TGTGCCAGCTCACCGGGGACAAGTAGCACAGATACGCAGTATTTT. Amino acid sequence: CASSPGTSSTDTQYF.

The chain links TRBV7-2 to TRBJ2-4; 11 nucleotides align to TRBD2. V was clipped by 5 bases and J by 6 bases; unmatched bases: 6. The CDR3 has 15 amino acids. The germline V gene has CDR1 SGHTA and CDR2 FQGNSA. For the CDR3, the DNA is TGTGCCAGCAGCATCTATAGCGGGGGGGCAAACATTCAGTACTTC. Translating gives CASSIYSGGANIQYF. The full variable domain, completed using reference TRBV7-2 and TRBJ2-4, is GAGVSQSPSNKVTEKGKDVELRCDPISGHTALYWYRQSLGQGLEFLIYFQGNSAPDKSGLPSDRFSAERTGGSVSTLTIQRTQQEDSAVYLCASSIYSGGANIQYFGAGTRLSVL.

In its sample, this clone was seen a few times. The gene calls are TRBV5-4 and TRBJ2-1; TRBD1 aligns across 9 bases. Trimming removed 4 bases from V and 5 bases from J; junction bases left unmatched: 7. Germline values: CDR1 SGHNT, CDR2 YYREEE (reference sequence). This CDR3 region has 15 residues. CDR3 in amino acids: CASSPGQGNHNEQFF. CDR3 nucleotides: TGTGCCAGCAGCCCCGGACAGGGGAACCACAATGAGCAGTTCTTC.

Only a few counts were recorded for this clone. The V gene is TRBV7-2, the J gene TRBJ2-5; D is undetermined. The germline V and J ends were trimmed by 1 base and 2 bases, with 14 bases remaining between them. CDR1 is SGHTA and CDR2 is FQGNSA in the germline V gene. The CDR3 spans 16 residues. This CDR3 reads CASSLVLAVTQETQYF. The CDR3 region has the DNA TGTGCCAGCAGCTTAGTCTTGGCAGTGACTCAAGAGACCCAGTACTTC.

This clone was detected a few times. The junction departs from the called germline gene at one end, perhaps through a read error. CDR3 bases: TGTGCCAGCAGTTCCTATGATTCACCCCTCCACTTT. This gives the protein CASSSYDSPLHF. This chain connects TRBV28 to TRBJ1-6; D gene ambiguous. The CDR3 totals 12 residues. Germline V CDR1 and CDR2: MDHEN, SYDVKM.